Presented here are 16 T cell receptor beta chains from one specimen sequenced in a study of regulatory T cells in long-lasting Graves disease. For TCR beta, libraries came from iRepertoire HTBI primers and Arm-PCR of CDR3 regions. TCRdb reprocessed the multiplex PCR reads via MiXCR and lists one record per CDR3 protein. The data show some 330,000 distinct CDR3 sequences, around 11% seen once. Time point meaning: newly diagnosed GD, antithyroid drugs for less than 3 months. PBMCs were the source of the RNA used for TCR sequencing. These data also featured in a second study, about T cells in Graves' hyperthyroidism and ophthalmopathy.

The source was peripheral blood mononuclear cells (PBMCs), collected at new diagnosis, from a patient treated with antithyroid drugs. These receptor sequences come from a woman younger than 35 with Graves disease.

This clonotype was observed at least ten times. The V call is TRBV29-1, the J call TRBJ2-1; 11 bases line up with TRBD2. The V and J ends lost 4 bases and 4 bases, in that order; junction bases with no gene match: 12. This CDR3 spans 17 amino acids. Germline V gene data show CDR1 as SQVTM and CDR2 as ANQGSEA. DNA for the CDR3: TGCAGCGTTGGCCCCACCTTGACTAGCGGGGTTTACAATGAGCAGTTCTTC. Protein: CSVGPTLTSGVYNEQFF.

Ten or more counts support this clonotype. This chain's CDR3 is CASSRLPQAQHF. CDR3 nucleotides: TGTGCCAGCAGTCGCCTTCCCCAGGCCCAGCATTTT. The chain links TRBV6-1 to TRBJ1-5; D remains unclear. Germline V lookup: CDR1 MNHNS, CDR2 SASEGT. The V end was cut by 5 bases, the J end by 11 bases, with 13 bases between. The CDR3 runs to 12 residues.

This clonotype was picked up many times. The V gene is TRBV5-6, the J gene TRBJ1-6; D not certain. In germline, CDR1 is SGHDT, CDR2 YYEEEE. The V and J ends lost 5 bases and 1 base respectively, with 7 bases between them. The CDR3 runs to 14 residues. CDR3 DNA sequence: TGTGCCAGCAGTCGAGAATCCTATAATTCACCCCTCCACTTT. Protein product: CASSRESYNSPLHF. The whole variable domain, filled in from reference TRBV5-6 and TRBJ1-6, reads DAGVTQSPTHLIKTRGQQVTLRCSPKSGHDTVSWYQQALGQGPQFIFQYYEEEERQRGNFPDRFSGHQFPNYSSELNVNALLLGDSALYLCASSRESYNSPLHFGNGTRLTVT.

In this sample, this clonotype turned up many times. This sequence joins TRBV19 and TRBJ1-1; no reliable D call. V was pared by 3 bases and J by 4 bases, with 6 bases between. CDR1 and CDR2 from the germline V gene are LNHDA and SQIVND (reference sequence). This CDR3 is 12 amino acids long. The CDR3 spells CASSIRGTEAFF. As DNA, the CDR3 is TGTGCCAGTAGTATTCGGGGCACTGAAGCTTTCTTT.

In this sample, this clonotype turned up many times. The chain links TRBV10-2 to TRBJ2-3; D may be TRBD1 or TRBD2 (5 bases each). The CDR3 sequence is 21 residues long. V was shortened by 6 bases and J by 2 bases, with 33 bases between the two germline ends. CDR1 WSHSY and CDR2 SAAADI come from the germline V gene. The CDR3, as DNA: TGCGCCAGCAGGGAACCAGTTTTATTTCGGGGCCGATCCAAACACACAGATACGCAGTATTTT. Amino acid sequence: CASREPVLFRGRSKHTDTQYF.

This clonotype was seen repeatedly, ten times or more. V gene TRBV6-2 or TRBV6-3 combines with J gene TRBJ2-2; D remains ambiguous. V gave up 2 bases and J gave up 5 bases, with 15 bases separating them. CDR3 length: 16 residues. CDR1 is MNHEY, CDR2 SVGEGT, per germline. CDR3 loop: CASSYRLLRKTGELFF. DNA of the CDR3: TGTGCCAGCAGTTACCGTCTCCTCAGAAAGACCGGGGAGCTGTTTTTT.

This clonotype was observed at least ten times. V and J are TRBV6-2 or TRBV6-3 and TRBJ1-5; 7 bases align to TRBD1. The length of the CDR3 is 15 residues. CDR1 is MNHEY, CDR2 SVGEGT, per germline. J was trimmed by 6 bases and V by 4 bases; bases with no gene match: 9. CDR3 nucleotide sequence: TGTGCCAGCAGTTCCGACAGGGAGCGAGCTCAGCCCCAGCATTTT. Translated, it gives CASSSDRERAQPQHF.

The CDR3 protein is CASSYSGGYNSPLHF. In nucleotides, the CDR3 is TGTGCCAGCAGTTACTCTGGGGGGTATAATTCACCCCTCCACTTT. The rearrangement joins TRBV6-9 to TRBJ1-6, with D perhaps TRBD1 (5 bases). This CDR3 region has 15 residues. Germline CDR1 MNHGY, CDR2 SVAAGI. Trimming took 3 bases from V and 4 from J, leaving 10 bases between them.

This clonotype was found many times. The chain has TRBV7-2 and TRBJ2-3, with 10 bases matching TRBD2. J was trimmed by 0 bases and V by 5 bases; bases with no gene match: 8. This CDR3 spans 17 amino acids. Germline-derived CDR1 and CDR2 are SGHTA and FQGNSA. DNA for the CDR3: TGTGCCAGCAGCCCAAGCGGGGGGGGGCCTAGCACAGATACGCAGTATTTT. As protein: CASSPSGGGPSTDTQYF.

CDR3 sequence: CATSDLTSGPYNEQFF. The CDR3 DNA reads TGTGCCACCAGTGATTTGACTAGCGGGCCCTACAATGAGCAGTTCTTC. The chain uses TRBV24-1 and TRBJ2-1, with 9 bases lining up with TRBD2. The V and J ends lost 0 bases and 2 bases, in that order; junction bases with no gene match: 1. The germline V gene has CDR1 KGHDR and CDR2 SFDVKD. This CDR3 has 16 residues.

On this clonotype itself: A read error is possible here, since a much larger clone lies one base away. The rearrangement uses TRBV20-1 and TRBJ2-7; D is ambiguous. The CDR3 length is 12 residues. The germline gives CDR1 DFQATT, CDR2 SNEGSKA (reference sequence). The CDR3 protein is CSAGRASYEQYF. The CDR3 DNA is TGCAGTGCCGGGCGAGCGTCCTATGAGCAGTACTTC.

CDR3 DNA sequence: TGCGCCAGCAGCCAATTATTTTTCGGACCCCGGGGGGGCGGGGAGCTGTTTTTT. Its protein product is CASSQLFFGPRGGGELFF. V is TRBV4-3 and J is TRBJ2-2; 8 nucleotides line up with TRBD2. V shed 2 bases and J 7 bases; nucleotides not matched to a gene: 15. The CDR3 consists of 18 residues. Germline V CDR1 and CDR2: LGHNA, YSLEER.

This clonotype was seen many times. The chain recombines TRBV12-3 or TRBV12-4 with TRBJ1-1; TRBD1 matches 10 bases. Unmatched junction bases numbered 11, after V lost 3 bases and J lost 4 bases. CDR3 length: 17 residues. DNA for the CDR3: TGTGCCAGCAGTTTGAGGACAGGGGGATGGGAGATCACTGAAGCTTTCTTT. Translation gives CASSLRTGGWEITEAFF.

This clonotype was recorded a few times. A single base separates this from a much larger clone, so it may be a read error. The chain carries TRBV6-9 and TRBJ2-7; 7 bases line up with TRBD1. V lost 3 bases to trimming and J lost 3 bases; unmatched junction nucleotides: 14. Per germline, CDR1 MNHGY and CDR2 SVAAGI. The CDR3 is 17 amino acids. The CDR3 region is CASSYPTCRDRFYEQYV. In nucleotides, the CDR3 is TGTGCCAGCAGTTACCCTACATGTCGGGACAGATTCTACGAGCAGTACGTC.

This clonotype has a handful of counts. The chain joins TRBV20-1 to TRBJ2-5; D might be TRBD2 (6 bases). The length of the CDR3 is 16 residues. Trimming cost V 0 bases and J 5 bases, with 19 bases left between them. Germline V gene lookup returns CDR1 DFQATT and CDR2 SNEGSKA (reference sequence). The CDR3 spells CSARDSEGRSWETQYF. The CDR3 nucleotides are TGCAGTGCTAGAGATTCGGAGGGACGATCTTGGGAGACCCAGTACTTC.

The CDR3 spells CASNSGRNSYNEQFF. The CDR3 bases are TGTGCCAGCAACTCGGGACGGAACTCCTACAATGAGCAGTTCTTC. The V call is TRBV6-2 or TRBV6-3, the J call TRBJ2-1; D tentatively fits TRBD1 or TRBD2 (5 bases each). Between the trimmed V and J ends, which lost 7 bases and 0 bases, there was a span of 13 bases. The CDR3 has 15 amino acids. Per germline, CDR1 MNHEY and CDR2 SVGEGT.